Presented here are 20 T cell receptor beta chains from one specimen sequenced in a study of T cells expressing NK-cell markers. From the 5' RACE reads, TCRdb lists one entry per CDR3 protein and no DNA. This table holds 300,000 to 500,000 distinct CDR3 sequences. The sample comprised blood T cells: a sorted CD56 or NKG2C T cell subset, CD4+ or CD8+ T cells, or bulk PBMC T cells (not recorded which). These TCRs come from a woman in her fifties or sixties in good health.

V gene TRBV29-1 combines with J gene TRBJ2-7. Germline V gene sequence: CDR1 SQVTM, CDR2 ANQGSEA. The CDR3 totals 13 residues. CDR3 in amino acids: CSVAGFPTYEQYF.

The gene calls are TRBV2 and TRBJ1-4. The CDR3 totals 14 residues. CDR1 and CDR2 from the germline V gene are SNHLY and FYNNEI. The CDR3 reads CASSEGMSYEKLFF.

The chain recombines TRBV20-1 with TRBJ2-7; TCRdb returns TRBD1, unconfirmable since there is no DNA. Germline lookup yields CDR1 DFQATT and CDR2 SNEGSKA (reference sequence). There are 13 residues in the CDR3. CDR3 in amino acids: CSARVGGAYEQYF.

The rearrangement uses TRBV18 and TRBJ2-5; no DNA is available, so the TRBD2 call from TCRdb remains unchecked. Germline loops: CDR1 KGHSH, CDR2 LQKENI. This CDR3 is 17 amino acids long. Here the CDR3 reads CASSSLAGGSNGETQYF.

The V call is TRBV6-5, the J call TRBJ2-7; there is no DNA to check the TCRdb D call of TRBD1. This CDR3 region has 15 residues. From germline, CDR1 is MNHEY and CDR2 SVGAGI. The CDR3 here is CASSGTGTSSDEQYF.

The chain's CDR3 is CATSDPGLAGANEQFF. The rearrangement links TRBV15 to TRBJ2-1; TCRdb calls TRBD2, which cannot be checked without DNA. Germline values: CDR1 LNHNV, CDR2 YYDKDF (reference sequence). The CDR3 sequence is 16 residues long.

The chain is built from TRBV25-1 and TRBJ2-1; the D call from TCRdb, TRBD2, cannot be confirmed without DNA. Germline V gene data show CDR1 as MGHDK and CDR2 as SYGVNS. This CDR3 has 14 residues. The CDR3 sequence: CASREGLARNEQFF.

The chain carries TRBV5-1 and TRBJ1-5. Germline loops: CDR1 SGHRS, CDR2 YFSETQ. The CDR3 has 16 amino acids. CDR3 sequence reads: CASSLAWGLGNQPQHF.

The V gene is TRBV20-1, the J gene TRBJ2-7. This CDR3 is built from 14 residues. CDR1 and CDR2 (germline): DFQATT, SNEGSKA (reference sequence). CDR3 loop: CSAKSGLSSYEQYF.

The genes are TRBV3-1 and TRBJ1-2. The germline V gene has CDR1 LGHDT and CDR2 YNNKEL (reference sequence). CDR3 size: 13 residues. This chain's CDR3 is CASSQGTKDGYTF.

The rearrangement uses TRBV6-5 and TRBJ1-3; TCRdb names TRBD1, which stays unverified in the absence of DNA. Germline CDR1 MNHEY, CDR2 SVGAGI. The CDR3 is 16 amino acids. The CDR3 loop is CASSYTPPRSGNTIYF.

The chain carries TRBV12-3 or TRBV12-4 and TRBJ1-1. The CDR3 has 14 residues. CDR3 protein: CASSSDERRAEAFF.

The chain recombines TRBV5-1 with TRBJ1-5; TCRdb indicates TRBD1, and absent DNA this call remains unverified. Germline CDR1 reads SGHRS; CDR2 reads YFSETQ. CDR3 size: 14 residues. The CDR3 here is CASSTGQGGQPQHF.

The chain has TRBV4-1 and TRBJ2-1. The CDR3 extends over 14 amino acids. CDR1 is MGHRA and CDR2 is YSYEKL in the germline V gene. The CDR3 here is CASSQMARYNEQFF.

The chain links TRBV6-5 to TRBJ2-1. This CDR3 region has 12 residues. The germline V gene encodes CDR1 MNHEY and CDR2 SVGAGI. CDR3 amino acids: CASKNVRNEQFF.

This chain connects TRBV20-1 to TRBJ2-7; the TCRdb call, TRBD1, lacks DNA for checking. Germline assignment: CDR1 DFQATT and CDR2 SNEGSKA (reference sequence). This CDR3 region has 13 residues. The CDR3 reads CSAKNPDRGEQYF.

This chain uses TRBV7-9 with TRBJ2-2. The CDR3 spans 12 residues. Germline CDR1 is SEHNR and CDR2 is FQNEAQ (reference sequence). CDR3: CASSLQHRELFF.

The chain has TRBV5-1 and TRBJ2-7; TCRdb designates TRBD1, a call that cannot be tested without DNA. Germline V gives CDR1 SGHRS, CDR2 YFSETQ. The CDR3 runs to 16 residues. Here the CDR3 reads CASSLGDRVRLYEQYF. Full variable domain (outside the CDR3, taken from reference TRBV5-1 and TRBJ2-7): KAGVTQTPRYLIKTRGQQVTLSCSPISGHRSVSWYQQTPGQGLQFLFEYFSETQRNKGNFPGRFSGRQFSNSRSEMNVSTLELGDSALYLCASSLGDRVRLYEQYFGPGTRLTVT.

The CDR3 sequence is CASSDLGTGGEKLFF. The chain couples TRBV2 to TRBJ1-4; TCRdb's D gene call, TRBD1, goes unchecked for lack of DNA. Per germline, CDR1 SNHLY and CDR2 FYNNEI. CDR3 length: 15 residues.

The genes are TRBV4-1 and TRBJ2-5. Germline lookup yields CDR1 MGHRA and CDR2 YSYEKL. This CDR3 comprises 14 residues. The CDR3 here is CASSQAWGPETQYF.